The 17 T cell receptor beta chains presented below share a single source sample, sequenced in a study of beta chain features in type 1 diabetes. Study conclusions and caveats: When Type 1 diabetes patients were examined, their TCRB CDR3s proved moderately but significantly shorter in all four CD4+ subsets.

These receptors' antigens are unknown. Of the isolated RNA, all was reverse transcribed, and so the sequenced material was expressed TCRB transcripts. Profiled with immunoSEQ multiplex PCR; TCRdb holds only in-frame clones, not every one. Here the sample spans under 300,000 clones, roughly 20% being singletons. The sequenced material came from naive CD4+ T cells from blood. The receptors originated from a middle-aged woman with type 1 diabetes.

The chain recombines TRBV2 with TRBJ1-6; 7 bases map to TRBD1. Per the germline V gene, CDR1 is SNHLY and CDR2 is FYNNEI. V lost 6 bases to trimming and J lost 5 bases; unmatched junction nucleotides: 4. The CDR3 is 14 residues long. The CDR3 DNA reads TGTGCCAGCAGAAACAGGGGAAATAATTCACCCCTCCACTTT. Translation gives CASRNRGNNSPLHF.

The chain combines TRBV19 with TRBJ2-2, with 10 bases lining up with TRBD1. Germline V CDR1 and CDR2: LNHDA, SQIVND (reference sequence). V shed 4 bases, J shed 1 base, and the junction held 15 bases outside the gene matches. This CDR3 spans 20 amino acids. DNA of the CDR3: TGTGCCAGTAGTACTTTACCGGGACAGGGGAAAGTTTTGAACACCGGGGAGCTGTTTTTT. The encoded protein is CASSTLPGQGKVLNTGELFF. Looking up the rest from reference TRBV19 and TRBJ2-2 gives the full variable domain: DGGITQSPKYLFRKEGQNVTLSCEQNLNHDAMYWYRQDPGQGLRLIYYSQIVNDFQKGDIAEGYSVSREKKESFPLTVTSAQKNPTAFYLCASSTLPGQGKVLNTGELFFGEGSRLTVL.

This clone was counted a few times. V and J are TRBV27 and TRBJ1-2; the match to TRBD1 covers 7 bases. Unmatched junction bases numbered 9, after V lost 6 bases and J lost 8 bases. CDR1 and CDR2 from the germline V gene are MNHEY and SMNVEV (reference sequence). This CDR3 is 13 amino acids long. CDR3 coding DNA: TGTGCCAGCAGCCGCGACAGGGCGCAAGGCTACACCTTC. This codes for CASSRDRAQGYTF.

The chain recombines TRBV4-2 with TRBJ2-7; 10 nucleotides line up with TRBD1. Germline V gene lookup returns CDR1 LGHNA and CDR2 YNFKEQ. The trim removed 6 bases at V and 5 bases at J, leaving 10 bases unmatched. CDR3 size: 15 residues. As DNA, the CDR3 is TGTGCCAGCAGATCAGGACAGGGGGAGAATCACGAGCAGTACTTC. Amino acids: CASRSGQGENHEQYF.

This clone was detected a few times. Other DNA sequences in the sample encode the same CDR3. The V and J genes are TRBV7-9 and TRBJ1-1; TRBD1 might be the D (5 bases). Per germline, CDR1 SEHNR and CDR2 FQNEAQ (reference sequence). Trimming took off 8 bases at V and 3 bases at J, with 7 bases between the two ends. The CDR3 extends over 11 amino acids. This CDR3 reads CASGGYTEAFF. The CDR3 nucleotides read TGTGCCAGCGGGGGGTACACTGAAGCTTTCTTT.

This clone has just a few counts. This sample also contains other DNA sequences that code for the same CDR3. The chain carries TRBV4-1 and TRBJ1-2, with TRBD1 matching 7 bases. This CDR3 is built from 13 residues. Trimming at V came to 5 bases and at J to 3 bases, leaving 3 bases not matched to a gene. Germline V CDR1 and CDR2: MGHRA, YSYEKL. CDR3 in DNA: TGCGCCAGCAGCACCGGGACAGACTATGGCTACACCTTC. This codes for CASSTGTDYGYTF.

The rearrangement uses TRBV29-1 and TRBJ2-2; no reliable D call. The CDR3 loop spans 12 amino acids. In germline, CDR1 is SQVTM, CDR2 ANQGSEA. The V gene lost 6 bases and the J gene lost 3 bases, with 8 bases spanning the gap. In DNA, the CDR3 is TGCAGCGTCGTTGAGCACACCGGGGAGCTGTTTTTT. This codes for CSVVEHTGELFF.

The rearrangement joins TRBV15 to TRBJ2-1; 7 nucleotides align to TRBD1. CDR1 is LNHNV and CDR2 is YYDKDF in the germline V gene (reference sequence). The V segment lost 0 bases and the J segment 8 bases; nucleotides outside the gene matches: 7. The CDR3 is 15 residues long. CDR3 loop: CATSREPITGDEQFF. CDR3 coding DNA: TGTGCCACCAGCAGAGAGCCGATAACAGGGGATGAGCAGTTCTTC.

CDR3 coding DNA: TGTGCCAGTACGACAGGGGCCGGGGAGCTGTTTTTT. This gives the protein CASTTGAGELFF. The chain combines TRBV19 with TRBJ2-2, with 8 positions matching TRBD1. Germline assignment: CDR1 LNHDA and CDR2 SQIVND (reference sequence). Trimming took 7 bases from V and 6 from J; bases not matched to a gene: 1. The CDR3 length is 12 residues. The full variable domain, in which reference TRBV19 and TRBJ2-2 provide the parts outside the CDR3, is DGGITQSPKYLFRKEGQNVTLSCEQNLNHDAMYWYRQDPGQGLRLIYYSQIVNDFQKGDIAEGYSVSREKKESFPLTVTSAQKNPTAFYLCASTTGAGELFFGEGSRLTVL.

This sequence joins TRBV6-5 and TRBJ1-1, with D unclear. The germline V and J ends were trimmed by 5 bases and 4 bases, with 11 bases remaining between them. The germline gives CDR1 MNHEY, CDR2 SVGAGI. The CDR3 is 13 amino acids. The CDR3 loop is CASSPRVGTEAFF. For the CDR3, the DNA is TGTGCCAGCAGTCCCCGGGTCGGCACTGAAGCTTTCTTT.

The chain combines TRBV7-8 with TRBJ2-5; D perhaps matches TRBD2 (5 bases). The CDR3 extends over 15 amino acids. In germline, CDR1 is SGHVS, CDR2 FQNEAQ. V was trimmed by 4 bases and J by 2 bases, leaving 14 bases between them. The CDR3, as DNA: TGTGCCAGCAGCTCAAAAAGGACTGCTCAAGAGACCCAGTACTTC. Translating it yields CASSSKRTAQETQYF.

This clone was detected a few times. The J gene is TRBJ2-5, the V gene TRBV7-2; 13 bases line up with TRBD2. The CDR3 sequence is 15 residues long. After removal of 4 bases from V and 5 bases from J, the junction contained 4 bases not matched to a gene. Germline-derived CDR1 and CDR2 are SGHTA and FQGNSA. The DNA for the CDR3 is TGTGCCAGCAGCTCGGGACTAGCGGGATTGGAGACCCAGTACTTC. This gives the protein CASSSGLAGLETQYF.

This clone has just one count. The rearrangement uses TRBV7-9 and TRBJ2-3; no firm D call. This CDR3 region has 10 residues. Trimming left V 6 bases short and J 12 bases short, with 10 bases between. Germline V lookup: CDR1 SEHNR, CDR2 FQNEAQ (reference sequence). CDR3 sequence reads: CASSSLTQYF. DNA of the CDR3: TGTGCCAGCAGTTCGCTTACTCAGTATTTT.

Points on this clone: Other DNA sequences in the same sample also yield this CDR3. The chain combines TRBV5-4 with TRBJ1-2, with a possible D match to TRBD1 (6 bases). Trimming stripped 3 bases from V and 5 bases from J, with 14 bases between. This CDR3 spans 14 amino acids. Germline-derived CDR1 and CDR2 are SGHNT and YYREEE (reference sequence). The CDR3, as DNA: TGTGCCAGCAGCTCTCGCAGGGGAAATTATGGCTACACCTTC. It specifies CASSSRRGNYGYTF.

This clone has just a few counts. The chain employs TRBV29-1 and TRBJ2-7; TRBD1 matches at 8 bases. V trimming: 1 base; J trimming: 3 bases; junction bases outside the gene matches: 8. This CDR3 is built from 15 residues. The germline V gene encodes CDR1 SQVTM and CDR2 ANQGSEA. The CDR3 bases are TGCAGCGTTGAAGCCCCCGGGACAGGAGGCTACGAGCAGTACTTC. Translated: CSVEAPGTGGYEQYF.

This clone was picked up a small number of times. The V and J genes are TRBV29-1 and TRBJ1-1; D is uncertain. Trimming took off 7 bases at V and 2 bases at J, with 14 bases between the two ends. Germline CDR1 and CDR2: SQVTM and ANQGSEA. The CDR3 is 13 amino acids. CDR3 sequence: CSAYGEVNTEAFF. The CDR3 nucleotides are TGCAGCGCCTATGGGGAGGTCAACACTGAAGCTTTCTTT. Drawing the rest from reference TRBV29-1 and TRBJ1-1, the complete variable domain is SAVISQKPSRDICQRGTSLTIQCQVDSQVTMMFWYRQQPGQSLTLIATANQGSEATYESGFVIDKFPISRPNLTFSTLTVSNMSPEDSSIYLCSAYGEVNTEAFFGQGTRLTVV.

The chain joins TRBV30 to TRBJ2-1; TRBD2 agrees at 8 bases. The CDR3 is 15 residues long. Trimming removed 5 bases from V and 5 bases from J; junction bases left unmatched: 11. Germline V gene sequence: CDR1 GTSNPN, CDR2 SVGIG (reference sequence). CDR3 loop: CAWGPGAGGNNEQFF. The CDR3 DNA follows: TGTGCCTGGGGCCCCGGGGCGGGAGGTAACAATGAGCAGTTCTTC.